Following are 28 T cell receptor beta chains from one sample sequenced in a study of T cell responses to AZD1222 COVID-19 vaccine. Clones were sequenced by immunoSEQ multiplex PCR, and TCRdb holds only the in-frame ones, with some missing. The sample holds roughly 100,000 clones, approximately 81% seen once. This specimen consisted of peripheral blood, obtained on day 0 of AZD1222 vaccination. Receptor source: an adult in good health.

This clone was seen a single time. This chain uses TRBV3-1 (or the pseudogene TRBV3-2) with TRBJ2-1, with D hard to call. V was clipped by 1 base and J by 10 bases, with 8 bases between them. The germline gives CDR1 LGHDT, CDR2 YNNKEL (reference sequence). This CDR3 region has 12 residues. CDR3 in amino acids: CASSQGLGEQFF. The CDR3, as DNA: TGTGCCAGCAGCCAAGGTCTGGGGGAGCAGTTCTTC.

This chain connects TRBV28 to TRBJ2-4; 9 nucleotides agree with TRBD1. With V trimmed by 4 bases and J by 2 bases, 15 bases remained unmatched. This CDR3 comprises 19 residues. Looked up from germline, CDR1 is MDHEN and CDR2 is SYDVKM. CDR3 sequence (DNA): TGTGCCAGCAGTTCAAGAATCCTACAGGGGGCGATAACCAAAAACATTCAGTACTTC. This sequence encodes CASSSRILQGAITKNIQYF.

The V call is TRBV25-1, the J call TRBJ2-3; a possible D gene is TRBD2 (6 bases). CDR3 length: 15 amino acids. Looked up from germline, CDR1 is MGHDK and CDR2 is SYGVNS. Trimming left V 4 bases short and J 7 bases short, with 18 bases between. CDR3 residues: CASSAGTGALHTQYF. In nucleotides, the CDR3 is TGTGCCAGCAGTGCCGGGACGGGAGCTTTGCATACGCAGTATTTT.

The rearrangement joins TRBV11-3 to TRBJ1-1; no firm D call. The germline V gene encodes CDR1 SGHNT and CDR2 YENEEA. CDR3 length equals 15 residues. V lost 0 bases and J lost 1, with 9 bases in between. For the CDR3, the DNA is TGTGCCAGCAGCTTAGATCGCCCAGCGAACACTGAAGCTTTCTTT. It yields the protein CASSLDRPANTEAFF. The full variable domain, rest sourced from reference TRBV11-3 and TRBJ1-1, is EAGVVQSPRYKIIEKKQPVAFWCNPISGHNTLYWYLQNLGQGPELLIRYENEEAVDDSQLPKDRFSAERLKGVDSTLKIQPAELGDSAVYLCASSLDRPANTEAFFGQGTRLTVV.

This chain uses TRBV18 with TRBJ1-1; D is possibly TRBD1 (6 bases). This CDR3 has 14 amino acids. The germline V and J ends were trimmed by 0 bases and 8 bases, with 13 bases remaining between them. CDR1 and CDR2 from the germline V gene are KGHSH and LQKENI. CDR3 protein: CASSPPSRGGEAFF. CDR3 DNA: TGTGCCAGCTCACCACCGAGCAGGGGCGGGGAAGCTTTCTTT.

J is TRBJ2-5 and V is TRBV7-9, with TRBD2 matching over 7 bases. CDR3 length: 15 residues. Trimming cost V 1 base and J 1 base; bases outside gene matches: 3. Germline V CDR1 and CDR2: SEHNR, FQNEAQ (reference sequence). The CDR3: CASSLGAGAQETQYF. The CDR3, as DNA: TGTGCCAGCAGCTTAGGGGCGGGAGCCCAAGAGACCCAGTACTTC.

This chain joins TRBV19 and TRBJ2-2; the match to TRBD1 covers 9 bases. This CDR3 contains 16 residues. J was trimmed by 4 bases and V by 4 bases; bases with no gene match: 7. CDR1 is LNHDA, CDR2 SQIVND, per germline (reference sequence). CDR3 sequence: CASSTAGTGRTGELFF. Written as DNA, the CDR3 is TGTGCCAGTAGTACGGCCGGGACAGGGCGCACCGGGGAGCTGTTTTTT.

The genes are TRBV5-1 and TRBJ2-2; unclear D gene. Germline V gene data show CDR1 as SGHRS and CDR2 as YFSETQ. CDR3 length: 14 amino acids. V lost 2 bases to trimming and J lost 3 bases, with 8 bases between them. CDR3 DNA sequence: TGCGCCAGCAGCTTTGACACCTACACCGGGGAGCTGTTTTTT. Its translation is CASSFDTYTGELFF.

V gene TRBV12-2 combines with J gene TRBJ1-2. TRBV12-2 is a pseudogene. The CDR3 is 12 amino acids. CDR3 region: CDTQPRDYGYTF. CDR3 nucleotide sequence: TGTGATACACAACCCCGGGACTATGGCTACACCTTC.

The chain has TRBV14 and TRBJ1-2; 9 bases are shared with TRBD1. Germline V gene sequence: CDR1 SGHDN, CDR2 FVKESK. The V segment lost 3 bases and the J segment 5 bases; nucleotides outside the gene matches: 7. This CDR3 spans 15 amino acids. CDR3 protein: CASSQTSTGGYGYTF. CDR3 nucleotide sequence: TGTGCCAGCAGCCAGACCTCGACAGGGGGGTATGGCTACACCTTC. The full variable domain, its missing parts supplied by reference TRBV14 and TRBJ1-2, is EAGVTQFPSHSVIEKGQTVTLRCDPISGHDNLYWYRRVMGKEIKFLLHFVKESKQDESGMPNNRFLAERTGGTYSTLKVQPAELEDSGVYFCASSQTSTGGYGYTFGSGTRLTVV.

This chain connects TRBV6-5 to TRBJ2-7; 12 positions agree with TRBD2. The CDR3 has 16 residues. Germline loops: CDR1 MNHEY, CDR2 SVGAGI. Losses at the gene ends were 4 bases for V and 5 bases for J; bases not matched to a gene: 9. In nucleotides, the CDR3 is TGTGCCAGCAGTTCCACTGGGACTAGCGGGTCAGACGAGCAGTACGTC. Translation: CASSSTGTSGSDEQYV.

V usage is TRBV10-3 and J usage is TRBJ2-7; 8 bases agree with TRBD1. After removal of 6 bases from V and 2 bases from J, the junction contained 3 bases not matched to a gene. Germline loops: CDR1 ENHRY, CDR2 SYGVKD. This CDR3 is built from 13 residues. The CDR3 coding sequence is TGTGCCATCAGACAGGGGGGAACCTACGAGCAGTACTTC. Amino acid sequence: CAIRQGGTYEQYF.

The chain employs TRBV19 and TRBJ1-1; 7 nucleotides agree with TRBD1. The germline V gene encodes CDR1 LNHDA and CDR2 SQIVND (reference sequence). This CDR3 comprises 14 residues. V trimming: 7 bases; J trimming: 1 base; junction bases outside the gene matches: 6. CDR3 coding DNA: TGTGCCAGTATCACCGGACAGGCGAACACTGAAGCTTTCTTT. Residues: CASITGQANTEAFF.

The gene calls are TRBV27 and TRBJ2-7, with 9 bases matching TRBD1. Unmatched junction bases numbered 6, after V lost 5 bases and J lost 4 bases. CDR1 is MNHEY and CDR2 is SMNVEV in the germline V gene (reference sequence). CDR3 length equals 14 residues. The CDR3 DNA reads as TGTGCCAGCAGTACCGGGACAGGGAGATACGAGCAGTACTTC. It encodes CASSTGTGRYEQYF.

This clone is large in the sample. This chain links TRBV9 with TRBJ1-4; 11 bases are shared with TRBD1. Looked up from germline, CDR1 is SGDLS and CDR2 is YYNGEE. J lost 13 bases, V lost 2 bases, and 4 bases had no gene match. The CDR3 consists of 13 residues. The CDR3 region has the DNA TGTGCCAGCAGCGTGTCCGGGACAGGGGGACTGTTTTTT. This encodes CASSVSGTGGLFF.

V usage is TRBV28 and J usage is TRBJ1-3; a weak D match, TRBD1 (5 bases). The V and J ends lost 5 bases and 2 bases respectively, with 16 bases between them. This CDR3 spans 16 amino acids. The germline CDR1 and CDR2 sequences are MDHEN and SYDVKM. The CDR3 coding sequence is TGTGCCAGCAGTCGATCAGGGAAATCGGCTGGAAACACCATATATTTT. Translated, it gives CASSRSGKSAGNTIYF. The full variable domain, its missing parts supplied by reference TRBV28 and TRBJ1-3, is DVKVTQSSRYLVKRTGEKVFLECVQDMDHENMFWYRQDPGLGLRLIYFSYDVKMKEKGDIPEGYSVSREKKERFSLILESASTNQTSMYLCASSRSGKSAGNTIYFGEGSWLTVV.

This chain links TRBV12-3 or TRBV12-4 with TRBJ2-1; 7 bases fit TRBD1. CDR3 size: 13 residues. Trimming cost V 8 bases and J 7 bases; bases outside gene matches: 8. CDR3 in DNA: TGTGCCAGCCGGACAGGAGTTAGAAATGAGCAGTTCTTC. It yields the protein CASRTGVRNEQFF.

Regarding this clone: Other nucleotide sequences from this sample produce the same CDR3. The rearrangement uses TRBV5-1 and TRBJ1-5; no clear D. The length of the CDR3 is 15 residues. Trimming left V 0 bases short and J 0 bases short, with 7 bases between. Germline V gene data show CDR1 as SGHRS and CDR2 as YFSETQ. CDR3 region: CASSLEGYSNQPQHF. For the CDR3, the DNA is TGCGCCAGCAGCTTGGAAGGGTATAGCAATCAGCCCCAGCATTTT.

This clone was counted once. The CDR3 reads CASSQYRYGNEAFF. The DNA of the CDR3 is TGTGCCAGCAGCCAATACAGGTACGGAAACGAAGCTTTCTTT. This rearrangement joins TRBV14 to TRBJ1-1; possibly TRBD1 for D (5 bases). Between the trimmed V and J ends, which lost 2 bases and 8 bases, there was a span of 15 bases. Germline lookup yields CDR1 SGHDN and CDR2 FVKESK. The CDR3 consists of 14 residues. The whole variable domain, remainder taken from reference TRBV14 and TRBJ1-1, is EAGVTQFPSHSVIEKGQTVTLRCDPISGHDNLYWYRRVMGKEIKFLLHFVKESKQDESGMPNNRFLAERTGGTYSTLKVQPAELEDSGVYFCASSQYRYGNEAFFGQGTRLTVV.

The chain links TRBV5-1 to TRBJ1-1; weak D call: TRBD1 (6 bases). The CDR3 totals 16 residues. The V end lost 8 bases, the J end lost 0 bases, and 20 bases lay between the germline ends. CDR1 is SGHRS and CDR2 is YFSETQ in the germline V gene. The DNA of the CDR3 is TGCGCCAGTACTTACAGGGCCGATGGCATGAACACTGAAGCTTTCTTT. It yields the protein CASTYRADGMNTEAFF. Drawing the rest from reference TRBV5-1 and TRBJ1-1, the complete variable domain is KAGVTQTPRYLIKTRGQQVTLSCSPISGHRSVSWYQQTPGQGLQFLFEYFSETQRNKGNFPGRFSGRQFSNSRSEMNVSTLELGDSALYLCASTYRADGMNTEAFFGQGTRLTVV.

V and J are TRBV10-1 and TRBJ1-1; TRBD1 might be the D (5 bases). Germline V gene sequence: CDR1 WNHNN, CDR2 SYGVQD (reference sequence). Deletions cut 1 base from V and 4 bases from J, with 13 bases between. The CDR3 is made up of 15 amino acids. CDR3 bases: TGCGCCAGCAGTGAGTTTACAGGACGGGGCACTGAAGCTTTCTTT. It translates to CASSEFTGRGTEAFF.

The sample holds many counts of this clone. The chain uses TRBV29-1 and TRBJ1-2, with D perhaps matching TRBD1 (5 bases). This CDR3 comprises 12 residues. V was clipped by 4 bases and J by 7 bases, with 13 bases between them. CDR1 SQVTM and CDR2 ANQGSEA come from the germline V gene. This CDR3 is CSVGGVGGGYTF. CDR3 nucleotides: TGCAGCGTTGGCGGCGTTGGGGGTGGCTACACCTTC.

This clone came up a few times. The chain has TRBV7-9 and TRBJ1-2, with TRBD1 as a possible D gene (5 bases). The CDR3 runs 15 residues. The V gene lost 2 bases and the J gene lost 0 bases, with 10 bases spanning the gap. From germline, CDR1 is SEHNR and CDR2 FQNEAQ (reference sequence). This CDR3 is CASSLSGASNYGYTF. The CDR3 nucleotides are TGTGCCAGCAGCTTATCCGGGGCTTCTAACTATGGCTACACCTTC.

CDR3 bases: TGTGCCAGCGCGGAACTTGGGGGAGTGACAGATACGCAGTATTTT. It translates to CASAELGGVTDTQYF. The chain uses TRBV7-8 and TRBJ2-3, with D tentatively TRBD1 or TRBD2 (5 bases each). CDR1 and CDR2 (germline): SGHVS, FQNEAQ. The CDR3 consists of 15 residues. The ends were cut back, 8 bases at V and 3 bases at J, with 18 bases in the middle.

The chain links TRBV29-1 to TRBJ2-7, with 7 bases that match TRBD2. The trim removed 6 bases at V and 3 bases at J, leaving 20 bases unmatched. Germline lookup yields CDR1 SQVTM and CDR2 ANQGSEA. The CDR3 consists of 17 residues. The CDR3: CSVGEGRGGLAVYEQYF. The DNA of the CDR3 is TGCAGCGTCGGCGAAGGGAGGGGTGGGCTAGCGGTCTACGAGCAGTACTTC.

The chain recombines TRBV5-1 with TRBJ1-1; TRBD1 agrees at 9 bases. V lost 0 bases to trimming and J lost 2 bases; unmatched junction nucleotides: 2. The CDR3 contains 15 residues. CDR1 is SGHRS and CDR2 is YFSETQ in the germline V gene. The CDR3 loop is CASSLGDRDNTEAFF. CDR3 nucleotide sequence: TGCGCCAGCAGCTTGGGGGACAGGGACAACACTGAAGCTTTCTTT.

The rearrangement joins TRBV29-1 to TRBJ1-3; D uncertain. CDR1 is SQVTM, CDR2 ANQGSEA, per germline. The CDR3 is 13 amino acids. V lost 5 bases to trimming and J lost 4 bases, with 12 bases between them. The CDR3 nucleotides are TGCAGCGTTCAACTACGATCGGGAAACACCATATATTTT. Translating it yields CSVQLRSGNTIYF.

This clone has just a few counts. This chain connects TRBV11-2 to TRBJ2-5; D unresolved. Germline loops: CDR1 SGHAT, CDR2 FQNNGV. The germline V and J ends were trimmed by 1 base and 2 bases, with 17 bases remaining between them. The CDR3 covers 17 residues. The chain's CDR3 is CASSLGRIVLNQETQYF. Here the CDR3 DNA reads TGTGCCAGCAGCTTAGGACGGATAGTCCTTAATCAAGAGACCCAGTACTTC.